The present T cell receptor beta chain was sequenced within a study of beta chain features in type 1 diabetes. Study as a whole: Across every sample, about 100 million sorted cells were examined in total.

Concerning this clone itself: Its antigen is undetermined.

Expressed TCRB transcripts were sequenced because the entire RNA isolate underwent reverse transcription. Repertoires were generated with immunoSEQ multiplex PCR, while TCRdb's copy carries only in-frame clones and drops some. The sample lists about 240,000 clones; 25% to 35% were seen once. Findings of the study overall: The study found fewer insertions and more deletions at VDJ junctions in type 1 diabetes patients.

The clonotype originates from a man aged 25-45 years in good health. Sequenced sample: central memory CD4+ T cells from blood.

CDR3 nucleotides: TGTGCCAGCAGCTTAGATGTTAAGTGGACTAGCGGAACCTACGAGCAGTACTTC. It translates to CASSLDVKWTSGTYEQYF. The rearrangement uses TRBV11-3 and TRBJ2-7, with 10 bases that match TRBD2. There are 18 residues in the CDR3. The V segment lost 0 bases and the J segment 2 bases; nucleotides outside the gene matches: 10. The germline V gene encodes CDR1 SGHNT and CDR2 YENEEA.